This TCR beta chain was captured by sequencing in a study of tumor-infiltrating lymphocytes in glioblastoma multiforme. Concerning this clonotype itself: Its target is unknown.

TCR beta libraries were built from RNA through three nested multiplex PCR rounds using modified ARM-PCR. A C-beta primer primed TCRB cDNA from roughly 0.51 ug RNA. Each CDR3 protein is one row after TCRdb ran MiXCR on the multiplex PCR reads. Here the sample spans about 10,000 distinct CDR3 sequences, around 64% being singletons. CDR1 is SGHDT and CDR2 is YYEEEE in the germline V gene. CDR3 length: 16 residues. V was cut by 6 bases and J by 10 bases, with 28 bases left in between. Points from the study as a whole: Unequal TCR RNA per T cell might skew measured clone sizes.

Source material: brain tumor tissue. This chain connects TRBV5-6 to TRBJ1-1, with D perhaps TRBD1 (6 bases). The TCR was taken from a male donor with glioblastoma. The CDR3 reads CASTDYGRQGLPGAFF. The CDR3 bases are TGTGCCAGCACCGATTATGGGAGGCAGGGGCTACCTGGAGCTTTCTTT.